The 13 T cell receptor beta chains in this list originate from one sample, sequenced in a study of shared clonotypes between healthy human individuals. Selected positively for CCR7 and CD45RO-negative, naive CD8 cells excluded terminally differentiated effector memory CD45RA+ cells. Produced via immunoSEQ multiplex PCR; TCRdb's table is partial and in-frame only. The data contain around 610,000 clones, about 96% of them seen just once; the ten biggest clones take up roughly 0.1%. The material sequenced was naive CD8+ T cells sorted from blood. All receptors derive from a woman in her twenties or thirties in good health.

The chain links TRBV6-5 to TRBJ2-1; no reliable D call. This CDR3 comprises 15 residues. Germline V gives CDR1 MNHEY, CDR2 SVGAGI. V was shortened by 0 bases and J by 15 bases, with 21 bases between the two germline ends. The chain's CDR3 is CASSYSRGETTVRFF. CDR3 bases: TGTGCCAGCAGTTACTCACGCGGAGAGACGACCGTTCGGTTCTTC.

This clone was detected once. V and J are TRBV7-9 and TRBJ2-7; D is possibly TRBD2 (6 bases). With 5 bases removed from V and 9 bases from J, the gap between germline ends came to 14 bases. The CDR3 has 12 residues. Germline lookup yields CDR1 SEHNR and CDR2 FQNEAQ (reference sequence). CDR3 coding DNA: TGTGCCAGCAGCGGGCGCCGACTAGTGCAGTACTTC. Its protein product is CASSGRRLVQYF.

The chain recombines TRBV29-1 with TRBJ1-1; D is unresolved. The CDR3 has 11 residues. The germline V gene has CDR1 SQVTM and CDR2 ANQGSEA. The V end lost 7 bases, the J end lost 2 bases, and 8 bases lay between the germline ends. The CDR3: CSAEFNTEAFF. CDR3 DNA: TGCAGCGCTGAGTTTAACACTGAAGCTTTCTTT.

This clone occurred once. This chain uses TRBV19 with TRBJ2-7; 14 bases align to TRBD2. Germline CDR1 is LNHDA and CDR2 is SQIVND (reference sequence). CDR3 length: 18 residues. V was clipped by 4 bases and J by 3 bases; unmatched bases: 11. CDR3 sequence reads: CASSRGTSGRGGGYEQYF. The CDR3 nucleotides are TGTGCCAGTAGTAGAGGGACTAGCGGGAGAGGCGGTGGCTACGAGCAGTACTTC. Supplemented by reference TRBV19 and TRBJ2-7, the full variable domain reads DGGITQSPKYLFRKEGQNVTLSCEQNLNHDAMYWYRQDPGQGLRLIYYSQIVNDFQKGDIAEGYSVSREKKESFPLTVTSAQKNPTAFYLCASSRGTSGRGGGYEQYFGPGTRLTVT.

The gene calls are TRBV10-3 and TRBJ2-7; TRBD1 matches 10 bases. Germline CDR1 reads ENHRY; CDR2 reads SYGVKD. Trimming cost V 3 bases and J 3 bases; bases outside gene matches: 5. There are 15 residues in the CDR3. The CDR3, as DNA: TGTGCCATCAGTGACCTCGGACAGGGGGTCTACGAGCAGTACTTC. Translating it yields CAISDLGQGVYEQYF.

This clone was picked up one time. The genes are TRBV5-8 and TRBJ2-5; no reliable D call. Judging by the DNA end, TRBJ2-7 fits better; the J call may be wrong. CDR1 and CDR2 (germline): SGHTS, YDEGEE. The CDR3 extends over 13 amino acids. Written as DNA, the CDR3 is TGTGCCAGCAGCTTGTTGGGGTTCGACGAGCAGTACTTC. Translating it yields CASSLLGFDEQYF.

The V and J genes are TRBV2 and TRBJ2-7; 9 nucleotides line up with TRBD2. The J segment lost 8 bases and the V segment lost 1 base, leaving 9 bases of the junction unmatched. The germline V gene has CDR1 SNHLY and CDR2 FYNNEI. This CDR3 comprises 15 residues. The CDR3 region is CASSEVSSGTLKQYF. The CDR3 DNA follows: TGTGCCAGCAGTGAAGTATCTAGCGGGACTCTTAAGCAGTACTTC.

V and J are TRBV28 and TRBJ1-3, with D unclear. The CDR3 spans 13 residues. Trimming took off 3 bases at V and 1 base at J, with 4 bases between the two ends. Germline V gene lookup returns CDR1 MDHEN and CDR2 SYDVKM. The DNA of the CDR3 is TGTGCCAGCAGTTTCAGGTCTGGAAACACCATATATTTT. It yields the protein CASSFRSGNTIYF.

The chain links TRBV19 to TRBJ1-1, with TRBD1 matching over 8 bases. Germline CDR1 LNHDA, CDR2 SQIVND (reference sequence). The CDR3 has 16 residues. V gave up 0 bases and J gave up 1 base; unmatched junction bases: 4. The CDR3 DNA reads TGTGCCAGTAGTATAGATCTGGGGACAGGGAACACTGAAGCTTTCTTT. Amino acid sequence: CASSIDLGTGNTEAFF.

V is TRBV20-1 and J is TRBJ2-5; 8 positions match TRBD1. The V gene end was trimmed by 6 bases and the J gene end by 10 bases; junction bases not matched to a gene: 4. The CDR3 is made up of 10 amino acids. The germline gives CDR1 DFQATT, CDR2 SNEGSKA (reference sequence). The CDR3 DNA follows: TGCAGTGCCCACAGGGGGTTCCAGTACTTC. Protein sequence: CSAHRGFQYF.

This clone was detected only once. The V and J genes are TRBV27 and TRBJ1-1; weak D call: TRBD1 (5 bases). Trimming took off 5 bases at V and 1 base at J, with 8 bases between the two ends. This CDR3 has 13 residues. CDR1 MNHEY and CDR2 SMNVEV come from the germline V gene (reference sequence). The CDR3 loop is CASSVTENTEAFF. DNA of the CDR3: TGTGCCAGCAGTGTGACAGAGAACACTGAAGCTTTCTTT.

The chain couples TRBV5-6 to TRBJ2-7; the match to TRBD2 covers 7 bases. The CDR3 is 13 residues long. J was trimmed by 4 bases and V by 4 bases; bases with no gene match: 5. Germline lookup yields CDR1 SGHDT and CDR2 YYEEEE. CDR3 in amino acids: CASSAAGGYEQYF. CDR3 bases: TGTGCCAGCAGCGCCGCCGGGGGGTACGAGCAGTACTTC.

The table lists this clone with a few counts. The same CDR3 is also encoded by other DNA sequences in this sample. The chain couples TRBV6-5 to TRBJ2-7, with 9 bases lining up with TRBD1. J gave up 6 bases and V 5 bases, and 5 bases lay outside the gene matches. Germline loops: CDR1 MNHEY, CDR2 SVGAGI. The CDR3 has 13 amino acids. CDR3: CASSPLTGGEQYF. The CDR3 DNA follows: TGTGCCAGCAGTCCCTTGACAGGGGGCGAGCAGTACTTC.